The present TCR beta chain was sequenced within a study of Graves' ophthalmopathy and Graves' hyperthyroidism. General observations from the study: The model reached approximately 70% sensitivity and roughly 76% specificity for predicting ophthalmopathy progression. Most thyroid-expanded clonotypes exceeding 0.001 frequency were also found in blood.

Looked up from germline, CDR1 is SGHTA and CDR2 is FQGNSA. V lost 1 base and J lost 6, with 16 bases in between. The CDR3 has 15 amino acids. Hyperthyroidism patients had new diagnoses, durations under 2 months, and ages of 18 to 65. Each diagnosis was determined on the basis of clinical symptoms, serum thyroxine, TRAb, thyroid ultrasound and orbital computed tomography. This clonotype has at least ten counts. The antigen is unknown. Investigators amplified TCR beta CDR3 regions from RNA transcripts. Second-round multiplex PCR came after a first-round RT-PCR that employed HTBI primers. MiXCR, run by TCRdb on the multiplex PCR reads, gives a single entry per CDR3 protein. The data show about 550,000 distinct CDR3 sequences, approximately 35% seen once.

The sequencing sample was made of peripheral blood or thyroid tissue (not recorded which). This sequence originates from an adult man with Graves' hyperthyroidism. This chain connects TRBV7-2 to TRBJ2-7; D is unresolved. The CDR3 DNA reads TGTGCCAGCAGCTTAGGACCGCAAAGAAAAGGCGAGCAGTACTTC. Amino acids: CASSLGPQRKGEQYF.